This T cell receptor (beta chain) was profiled in a study of Graves' ophthalmopathy and Graves' hyperthyroidism. This clonotype was detected many times. RNA served as the template for amplifying TCR beta CDR3 regions. First-round RT-PCR used HTBI primers; second-round multiplex PCR followed. MiXCR, run by TCRdb on the multiplex PCR reads, gives a single entry per CDR3 protein. The sample shows a few hundred thousand distinct CDR3 sequences, approximately 18% of them seen only once. This CDR3 is 19 amino acids long. The V gene lost 0 bases and the J gene lost 2 bases, with 23 bases spanning the gap. The germline V gene encodes CDR1 MNHEY and CDR2 SVGEGT. Patients in the hyperthyroidism group, adults aged 18 to 65, were newly diagnosed, under 2 months' duration.

The gene calls are TRBV6-2 or TRBV6-3 and TRBJ2-7; tentatively, D is TRBD1 (6 bases). This clonotype originated in an adult woman with stable Graves' hyperthyroidism. Sequencing was done on a sample of peripheral blood. CDR3 sequence: CASSYSSMGKSGDAYEQYF. CDR3 nucleotide sequence: TGTGCCAGCAGTTACTCGAGCATGGGGAAATCAGGGGACGCCTACGAGCAGTACTTC.